This T cell receptor (beta chain) derives from a study of shared clonotypes between healthy human individuals. The V segment lost 0 bases and the J segment 11 bases; nucleotides outside the gene matches: 4. This CDR3 is built from 13 residues. The germline gives CDR1 LGHNA, CDR2 YSLEER. Regarding the study as a whole: Clonotypes shared by all four donors outscored non-shared clonotypes in generation probability.

On this clone: Its antigen is still unknown.

Clones were sequenced by immunoSEQ multiplex PCR, and TCRdb holds only the in-frame ones, with some missing. This sample has approximately 2.5 million clones, with 85% to 95% found just once. The sequence was collected from a man aged 18 to 30 in good health. The chain recombines TRBV4-3 with TRBJ1-2, with 9 bases matching TRBD1. Sequencing input: naive CD4+ T cells sorted from blood. Stated subset: CD45RA+ positively selected. CDR3 loop: CASSQDRDRAYTF. The DNA of the CDR3 is TGCGCCAGCAGCCAAGACCGGGACAGGGCTTACACCTTC.